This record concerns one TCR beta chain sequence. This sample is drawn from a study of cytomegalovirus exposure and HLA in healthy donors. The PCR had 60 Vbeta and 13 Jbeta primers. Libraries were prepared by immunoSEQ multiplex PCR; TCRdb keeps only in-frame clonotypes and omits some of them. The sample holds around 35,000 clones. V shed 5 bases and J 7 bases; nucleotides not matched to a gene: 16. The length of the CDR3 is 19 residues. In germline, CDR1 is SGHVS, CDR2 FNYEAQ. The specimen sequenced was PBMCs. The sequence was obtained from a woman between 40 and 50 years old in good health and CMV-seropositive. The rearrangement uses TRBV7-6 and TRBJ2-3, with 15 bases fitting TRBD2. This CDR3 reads CASSKTGTSGRSSRYTQYF. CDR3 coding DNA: TGTGCCAGCAGCAAAACCGGGACTAGCGGGAGGTCCTCTCGTTATACGCAGTATTTT.